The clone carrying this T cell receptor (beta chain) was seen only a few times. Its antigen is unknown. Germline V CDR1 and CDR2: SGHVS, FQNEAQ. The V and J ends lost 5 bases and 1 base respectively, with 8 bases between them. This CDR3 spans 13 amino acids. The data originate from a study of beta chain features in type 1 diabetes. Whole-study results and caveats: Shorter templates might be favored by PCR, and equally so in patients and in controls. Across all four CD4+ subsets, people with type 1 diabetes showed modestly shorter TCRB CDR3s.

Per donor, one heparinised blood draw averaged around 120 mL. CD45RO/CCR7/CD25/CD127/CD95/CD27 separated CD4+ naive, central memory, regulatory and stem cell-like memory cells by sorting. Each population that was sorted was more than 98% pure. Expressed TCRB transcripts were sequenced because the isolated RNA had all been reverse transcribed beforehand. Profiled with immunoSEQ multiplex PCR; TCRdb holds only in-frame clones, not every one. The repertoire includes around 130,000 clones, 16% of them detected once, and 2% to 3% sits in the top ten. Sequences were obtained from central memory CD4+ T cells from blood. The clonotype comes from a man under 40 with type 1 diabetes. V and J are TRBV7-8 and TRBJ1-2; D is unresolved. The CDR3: CASSTEGNYGYTF. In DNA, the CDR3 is TGTGCCAGCAGCACCGAGGGTAACTATGGCTACACCTTC.